One sample yielded the 32 T cell receptor beta chains listed below, sequenced in a study of early T cells in non-severe SARS-CoV-2 infection (TCRdb year 2021). Receptors were amplified or captured by 5' RACE. Sequencing used a NextSeq 500. Clones were called with MiXCR by TCRdb after fastp trimmed the public reads at Q25, and only in-frame beta chains were retained. Entries that share a CDR3 protein sequence are merged under the most common genes and DNA. The sample data list 50,000 or so distinct CDR3 sequences, and 5.6% of these were observed just once. The ten top clones hold about 5% of the sample. The specimen was whole blood. These TCRs come from an adult who was a healthcare worker with PCR-confirmed SARS-CoV-2 infection or an uninfected control (not recorded which).

This chain connects TRBV6-5 to TRBJ1-4, with a possible D match to TRBD1 (5 bases). The CDR3 sequence is 16 residues long. Germline V gene data show CDR1 as MNHEY and CDR2 as SVGAGI. V was trimmed by 1 base and J by 3 bases, leaving 12 bases between them. In DNA, the CDR3 is TGTGCCAGCAGTTACTTGGGGGACCTGGCTAATGAAAAACTGTTTTTT. It yields the protein CASSYLGDLANEKLFF.

This clonotype was recorded a few times. This chain connects TRBV24-1 to TRBJ2-5, with D maybe TRBD1 (6 bases). V shed 9 bases and J shed 4 bases, with 17 bases lying between them. The germline gives CDR1 KGHDR, CDR2 SFDVKD. The CDR3 spans 14 residues. The CDR3 DNA is TGTGCCACCCGAATACAGGGAACGGGAGAGACCCAGTACTTC. This encodes CATRIQGTGETQYF.

The chain links TRBV10-3 to TRBJ2-7, with 13 bases matching TRBD2. V gave up 4 bases and J gave up 5 bases; unmatched junction bases: 2. The CDR3 spans 14 residues. CDR1 and CDR2 from the germline V gene are ENHRY and SYGVKD. The DNA for the CDR3 is TGTGCCATCAGTGCGGGACTAGCGGGGAACGAGCAGTACTTC. Its translation: CAISAGLAGNEQYF.

This clonotype was seen at least ten times. DNA of the CDR3: TGTGCCAGCAGCCCCGAGGGGTTAAGGCAGTTCTTC. This gives the protein CASSPEGLRQFF. This chain connects TRBV9 to TRBJ2-1, with D perhaps matching TRBD1 or TRBD2 (5 bases each). The V end was cut by 4 bases, the J end by 12 bases, with 14 bases between. Germline V gives CDR1 SGDLS, CDR2 YYNGEE. CDR3 length: 12 residues.

This clonotype has at least ten counts. The chain joins TRBV7-8 to TRBJ1-3; the match to TRBD1 covers 9 bases. Germline loops: CDR1 SGHVS, CDR2 FQNEAQ. The ends lost 5 bases at V and 9 bases at J; junction bases unmatched: 11. The CDR3 covers 15 residues. CDR3 DNA sequence: TGTGCCAGCAGCCCTGGACAGGGGACCGGAGGCACCATATATTTT. Amino acid sequence: CASSPGQGTGGTIYF.

There are a few counts of this clonotype. V is TRBV20-1 and J is TRBJ1-4, with 12 bases matching TRBD1. Trimming cost V 4 bases and J 6 bases; bases outside gene matches: 15. The CDR3 has 18 residues. Per germline, CDR1 DFQATT and CDR2 SNEGSKA (reference sequence). The CDR3 sequence: CSATSLLGQGASYEKLFF. As DNA, the CDR3 is TGCAGTGCTACCTCACTCTTGGGACAGGGGGCTTCGTATGAAAAACTGTTTTTT.

This rearrangement joins TRBV3-1 to TRBJ2-3, with TRBD2 matching 10 bases. The ends lost 5 bases at V and 2 bases at J; junction bases unmatched: 10. Germline V gene data show CDR1 as LGHDT and CDR2 as YNNKEL (reference sequence). The CDR3 extends over 17 amino acids. The CDR3 spells CASSNDRTSGITDTQYF. The CDR3 nucleotides are TGTGCCAGCAGCAACGACAGGACTAGCGGTATCACAGATACGCAGTATTTT.

In its sample, this clonotype was seen many times. This chain links TRBV6-5 with TRBJ1-1, with 7 bases that match TRBD1. Germline assignment: CDR1 MNHEY and CDR2 SVGAGI. Losses at the gene ends were 6 bases for V and 4 bases for J; bases not matched to a gene: 5. This CDR3 has 13 amino acids. The CDR3 loop is CASSRGQLTEAFF. The CDR3 DNA reads TGTGCCAGCAGCCGGGGACAGCTCACTGAAGCTTTCTTT.

This clonotype was observed at least ten times. Here the CDR3 DNA reads TGTGCCAGCAGTTACTCGACCATGACCGGGGAGCTGTTTTTT. Protein sequence: CASSYSTMTGELFF. J is TRBJ2-2 and V is TRBV6-2 or TRBV6-3; the D is unclear. The CDR3 is 14 amino acids. In germline, CDR1 is MNHEY, CDR2 SVGEGT. V was pared by 0 bases and J by 5 bases, with 7 bases between.

This clonotype was counted a few times. The chain recombines TRBV19 with TRBJ1-5; TRBD1 aligns across 8 bases. The CDR3 runs 15 residues. With 4 bases clipped from V and 6 bases from J, the junction kept 8 bases outside the gene matches. Germline V gene lookup returns CDR1 LNHDA and CDR2 SQIVND (reference sequence). In DNA form, the CDR3 reads TGTGCCAGTAGTACCCAGGGGGCGCGGGTTCAGCCCCAGCATTTT. Its protein is CASSTQGARVQPQHF.

This clonotype was seen many times. The gene calls are TRBV5-4 and TRBJ2-1; 9 bases map to TRBD2. After removal of 1 base from V and 4 bases from J, the junction contained 3 bases not matched to a gene. This CDR3 is built from 15 residues. The germline V gene encodes CDR1 SGHNT and CDR2 YYREEE (reference sequence). The CDR3 region is CASSLTSGFYNEQFF. The CDR3 nucleotides are TGTGCCAGCAGCTTGACTAGCGGGTTTTACAATGAGCAGTTCTTC. The full variable domain, completed using reference TRBV5-4 and TRBJ2-1, is ETGVTQSPTHLIKTRGQQVTLRCSSQSGHNTVSWYQQALGQGPQFIFQYYREEENGRGNFPPRFSGLQFPNYSSELNVNALELDDSALYLCASSLTSGFYNEQFFGPGTRLTVL.

This clonotype came up many times. The chain is built from TRBV7-9 and TRBJ1-1; 10 bases align to TRBD1. The CDR3 sequence is 17 residues long. V gave up 6 bases and J gave up 8 bases; unmatched junction bases: 18. Per germline, CDR1 SEHNR and CDR2 FQNEAQ (reference sequence). CDR3 sequence: CASSSPPGTGASLEAFF. For the CDR3, the DNA is TGTGCCAGCAGTTCTCCCCCCGGGACAGGGGCCTCGTTAGAAGCTTTCTTT. Full variable domain (rest looked up from reference TRBV7-9 and TRBJ1-1): DTGVSQNPRHKITKRGQNVTFRCDPISEHNRLYWYRQTLGQGPEFLTYFQNEAQLEKSRLLSDRFSAERPKGSFSTLEIQRTEQGDSAMYLCASSSPPGTGASLEAFFGQGTRLTVV.

This clonotype was seen only a few times. The V gene is TRBV7-6, the J gene TRBJ2-2; 8 positions match TRBD1. J gave up 6 bases and V 1 base, and 7 bases lay outside the gene matches. CDR3 size: 16 residues. Germline lookup yields CDR1 SGHVS and CDR2 FNYEAQ. CDR3 region: CASSLGVTGGAGELFF. In DNA form, the CDR3 reads TGTGCCAGCAGCTTAGGGGTCACAGGGGGAGCCGGGGAGCTGTTTTTT.

This clonotype was observed many times. The chain is built from TRBV29-1 and TRBJ1-4; D is unresolved. Germline-derived CDR1 and CDR2 are SQVTM and ANQGSEA. The CDR3 consists of 14 residues. V lost 5 bases and J lost 5, with 15 bases in between. The DNA of the CDR3 is TGCAGCGTTCGTCTTGCTGGGGTAAATGAAAAACTGTTTTTT. Protein: CSVRLAGVNEKLFF.

This clonotype occurred a few times. V usage is TRBV7-9 and J usage is TRBJ1-6, with a tentative D call TRBD1 (6 bases). V was cut by 3 bases and J by 6 bases, with 9 bases left in between. CDR3 size: 14 residues. The germline gives CDR1 SEHNR, CDR2 FQNEAQ (reference sequence). The CDR3 protein is CASSFVGANSPLHF. DNA of the CDR3: TGTGCCAGCAGCTTCGTGGGGGCTAATTCACCCCTCCACTTT.

This clonotype was counted many times. The V gene is TRBV6-2 or TRBV6-3, the J gene TRBJ2-5, with 11 bases identical to TRBD2. Germline V gives CDR1 MNHEY, CDR2 SVGEGT. This CDR3 spans 19 amino acids. Unmatched junction bases numbered 11, after V lost 0 bases and J lost 2 bases. In nucleotides, the CDR3 is TGTGCCAGCAGTTACTCGCCTTACCCCGGGACTAGCGGACAAGAGACCCAGTACTTC. This encodes CASSYSPYPGTSGQETQYF.

This clonotype was detected many times. J is TRBJ2-5 and V is TRBV7-2; 10 bases map to TRBD2. Germline V lookup: CDR1 SGHTA, CDR2 FQGNSA. This CDR3 has 15 residues. V dropped 5 bases and J dropped 5; count of bases not matched to a gene: 8. CDR3 DNA: TGTGCCAGCAGCGTTCTAGCGGGAGTACGGGAGACCCAGTACTTC. This encodes CASSVLAGVRETQYF.

This clonotype was seen repeatedly, ten times or more. The chain couples TRBV18 to TRBJ2-1; either TRBD1 or TRBD2 may supply D (5 bases each). The germline gives CDR1 KGHSH, CDR2 LQKENI. Between the trimmed V and J ends, which lost 3 bases and 7 bases, there was a span of 16 bases. CDR3 length: 15 amino acids. The CDR3 sequence is CASSPLNGDGNEQFF. The CDR3 DNA sequence: TGTGCCAGCTCACCCCTGAACGGGGACGGAAATGAGCAGTTCTTC.

The sample holds many counts of this clonotype. This sequence joins TRBV28 and TRBJ1-5; unclear D gene. The germline gives CDR1 MDHEN, CDR2 SYDVKM. V lost 2 bases to trimming and J lost 6 bases, with 5 bases between them. This CDR3 has 12 amino acids. CDR3 sequence (DNA): TGTGCCAGCAGTTTACTTCGTCAGCCCCAGCATTTT. It translates to CASSLLRQPQHF. Full variable domain (outside the CDR3, taken from reference TRBV28 and TRBJ1-5): DVKVTQSSRYLVKRTGEKVFLECVQDMDHENMFWYRQDPGLGLRLIYFSYDVKMKEKGDIPEGYSVSREKKERFSLILESASTNQTSMYLCASSLLRQPQHFGDGTRLSIL.

Only a few counts were recorded for this clonotype. J is TRBJ1-6 and V is TRBV12-3 or TRBV12-4, with 9 nucleotides matching TRBD1. The V and J ends lost 4 bases and 3 bases, in that order; junction bases with no gene match: 7. This CDR3 has 17 residues. CDR3 nucleotides: TGTGCCAGCAGTTCGGACAGGGGCCAAGGCTATAATTCACCCCTCCACTTT. Protein: CASSSDRGQGYNSPLHF.

This clonotype was seen at least ten times. The V gene is TRBV5-1, the J gene TRBJ1-6; TRBD1 might be the D (5 bases). V was shortened by 0 bases and J by 6 bases, with 10 bases between the two germline ends. The CDR3 is 15 amino acids. Germline CDR1 is SGHRS and CDR2 is YFSETQ. The CDR3 is CASSLEGTGNSPLHF. The DNA for the CDR3 is TGCGCCAGCAGCTTGGAGGGGACGGGTAATTCACCCCTCCACTTT.

This CDR3 is CAWTGTGAYEQYF. DNA of the CDR3: TGTGCCTGGACCGGGACAGGGGCCTACGAGCAGTACTTC. The V and J genes are TRBV30 and TRBJ2-7; 10 bases fit TRBD1. This CDR3 region has 13 residues. The J segment lost 2 bases and the V segment lost 4 bases, leaving 2 bases of the junction unmatched. Germline-derived CDR1 and CDR2 are GTSNPN and SVGIG (reference sequence).

About this clonotype: Being one base from a much bigger clone, this may be a read error. V is TRBV5-4 and J is TRBJ1-6; D is unclear. The CDR3 is 13 amino acids. CDR1 and CDR2 from the germline V gene are SGHNT and YYREEE (reference sequence). The DNA for the CDR3 is TGTGCCAGCAGCTTAGGTGGCAATTCATCCCTCCACTTT. Residues: CASSLGGNSSLHF.

This clonotype was picked up a small number of times. V is TRBV18 and J is TRBJ1-2; D ambiguous. The CDR3 sequence is 14 residues long. V shed 0 bases and J shed 3 bases, with 8 bases lying between them. Germline CDR1 and CDR2: KGHSH and LQKENI. For the CDR3, the DNA is TGTGCCAGCTCACCACCTCAGGATTACTATGGCTACACCTTC. Translation gives CASSPPQDYYGYTF.

This clonotype was detected ten times or more. The chain couples TRBV6-2 or TRBV6-3 to TRBJ1-1; TRBD1 might be the D (5 bases). Per germline, CDR1 MNHEY and CDR2 SVGEGT. V was cut by 5 bases and J by 1 base, with 8 bases left in between. CDR3 length: 13 amino acids. The CDR3 DNA reads TGTGCCAGCAGTCCGACAGAGAACACTGAAGCTTTCTTT. Its translation is CASSPTENTEAFF.

This clonotype was observed a handful of times. The rearrangement uses TRBV20-1 and TRBJ2-4, with D possibly being TRBD1 or TRBD2 (6 bases each). This CDR3 contains 13 residues. Between the trimmed V and J ends, which lost 2 bases and 7 bases, there was a span of 12 bases. From germline, CDR1 is DFQATT and CDR2 SNEGSKA (reference sequence). CDR3 sequence reads: CSARRGAWNIQYF. For the CDR3, the DNA is TGCAGTGCTAGAAGGGGGGCGTGGAACATTCAGTACTTC.

J is TRBJ1-2 and V is TRBV19; a weak D match, TRBD1 (6 bases). Trimming shortened V by 6 bases and J by 4 bases, and 27 bases separated the two germline ends. This CDR3 is built from 18 residues. The V gene's germline CDR1 is LNHDA and CDR2 SQIVND (reference sequence). CDR3 loop: CASRGRGKKASEGYGYTF. The CDR3 DNA follows: TGTGCCAGTAGAGGGAGGGGGAAGAAGGCCTCCGAAGGCTATGGCTACACCTTC.

Ten or more counts support this clonotype. The CDR3 loop is CASSIIMLEGEGAKNIQYF. In nucleotides, the CDR3 is TGTGCCAGTAGTATCATCATGTTAGAGGGGGAAGGGGCCAAAAACATTCAGTACTTC. This sequence joins TRBV19 and TRBJ2-4, with D possibly being TRBD1 (6 bases). Germline CDR1 LNHDA, CDR2 SQIVND (reference sequence). This CDR3 is 19 amino acids long. Deletions cut 3 bases from V and 1 base from J, with 22 bases between.

This clonotype was recorded at least ten times. The chain carries TRBV7-6 and TRBJ2-2, with 7 bases lining up with TRBD1. The ends lost 2 bases at V and 4 bases at J; junction bases unmatched: 7. Looked up from germline, CDR1 is SGHVS and CDR2 is FNYEAQ. This CDR3 is 16 amino acids long. CDR3 nucleotide sequence: TGTGCCAGCAGCTTACGTAAACAGGGGACCACCGGGGAGCTGTTTTTT. Its protein product is CASSLRKQGTTGELFF. The variable domain in full, with the rest retrieved from reference TRBV7-6 and TRBJ2-2, is GAGVSQSPRYKVTKRGQDVALRCDPISGHVSLYWYRQALGQGPEFLTYFNYEAQQDKSGLPNDRFSAERPEGSISTLTIQRTEQRDSAMYRCASSLRKQGTTGELFFGEGSRLTVL.

This chain connects TRBV14 to TRBJ2-7; D is undetermined. V was cut by 4 bases and J by 9 bases, with 25 bases left in between. The CDR3 totals 16 residues. CDR1 is SGHDN and CDR2 is FVKESK in the germline V gene. CDR3 nucleotides: TGTGCCAGCAGCCGAAGCTCAGATACCTTCTACTTTGGGCAGTACTTC. This translates into CASSRSSDTFYFGQYF.

In the case of this clonotype: This sequence may be a read error, since a much larger clone differs from it by one base. The conserved phenylalanine or tryptophan normally closing the CDR3 is absent here, so this likely arose from a read error. The J gene is TRBJ2-1, the V gene TRBV30, with 8 bases that match TRBD2. The CDR3 has 14 amino acids. The germline V gene has CDR1 GTSNPN and CDR2 SVGIG (reference sequence). The J segment lost 7 bases and the V segment lost 2 bases, leaving 7 bases of the junction unmatched. This CDR3 is CAWSPASGSNEQFS. In DNA, the CDR3 is TGTGCCTGGAGTCCCGCTAGCGGGTCGAATGAGCAGTTCTCC.

This clonotype was seen at least ten times. The V gene is TRBV2, the J gene TRBJ1-1, with D uncertain. This CDR3 has 12 amino acids. V was clipped by 6 bases and J by 1 base, with 6 bases between them. Germline values: CDR1 SNHLY, CDR2 FYNNEI. The CDR3: CASRSRNTEAFF. CDR3 coding DNA: TGTGCCAGCAGGAGCAGGAACACTGAAGCTTTCTTT. The variable domain in full, with the rest retrieved from reference TRBV2 and TRBJ1-1, is EPEVTQTPSHQVTQMGQEVILRCVPISNHLYFYWYRQILGQKVEFLVSFYNNEISEKSEIFDDQFSVERPDGSNFTLKIRSTKLEDSAMYFCASRSRNTEAFFGQGTRLTVV.